The 26 T cell receptor beta chains given below trace back to one sample, sequenced in a study of T cell responses to AZD1222 COVID-19 vaccine. The table came from immunoSEQ multiplex PCR; TCRdb's copy has only in-frame clones and leaves some out. The sample holds about 130,000 clones, around 87% seen once. This material consisted of peripheral blood, taken on day 0 of AZD1222 vaccination. These TCRs come from an adult in good health.

This chain links TRBV15 with TRBJ1-2; D unresolved. The CDR3 totals 14 residues. V gave up 5 bases and J gave up 6 bases, with 16 bases separating them. Germline V gene data show CDR1 as LNHNV and CDR2 as YYDKDF (reference sequence). The CDR3 region is CATSRQWQDDGYTF. In nucleotides, the CDR3 is TGTGCCACCAGCCGTCAATGGCAGGACGATGGCTACACCTTC.

Points on this clone: The sample holds other DNA sequences that translate to the same CDR3. The gene calls are TRBV7-2 and TRBJ1-1, with D perhaps matching TRBD1 (6 bases). CDR1 and CDR2 from the germline V gene are SGHTA and FQGNSA. V lost 5 bases to trimming and J lost 1 base, with 11 bases between them. The CDR3 spans 14 residues. CDR3 in DNA: TGTGCCAGCAGCCCAGGGGCAGCGAACACTGAAGCTTTCTTT. It specifies CASSPGAANTEAFF. Combining the CDR3 with reference TRBV7-2 and TRBJ1-1 gives the whole variable domain GAGVSQSPSNKVTEKGKDVELRCDPISGHTALYWYRQSLGQGLEFLIYFQGNSAPDKSGLPSDRFSAERTGGSVSTLTIQRTQQEDSAVYLCASSPGAANTEAFFGQGTRLTVV.

CDR3 in DNA: TGTGCCAGCAGCTTAACCTCCAGGGAGACCCAGTACTTC. Translated: CASSLTSRETQYF. V usage is TRBV11-2 and J usage is TRBJ2-5, with D unresolved. V lost 2 bases and J 5 bases, leaving 9 bases between the germline ends. There are 13 residues in the CDR3. Germline CDR1 SGHAT, CDR2 FQNNGV.

This clone was recorded once. The V and J genes are TRBV27 and TRBJ1-6, with D maybe TRBD1 (6 bases). CDR3 length equals 15 residues. Trimming took 1 base from V and 6 from J, leaving 10 bases between them. Per the germline V gene, CDR1 is MNHEY and CDR2 is SMNVEV (reference sequence). CDR3: CASSLLAGVNSPLHF. The DNA of the CDR3 is TGTGCCAGCAGTTTATTGGCAGGGGTTAATTCACCCCTCCACTTT.

This chain connects TRBV6-1 to TRBJ2-2, with D unresolved. The germline V and J ends were trimmed by 3 bases and 5 bases, with 1 base remaining between them. The CDR3 consists of 11 residues. The germline CDR1 and CDR2 sequences are MNHNS and SASEGT. The CDR3 region is CASSETGELFF. CDR3 in DNA: TGTGCCAGCAGTGAGACCGGGGAGCTGTTTTTT.

Only a few counts were recorded for this clone. The chain employs TRBV19 and TRBJ1-1; D not resolved. The CDR3 runs 16 residues. CDR1 and CDR2 (germline): LNHDA, SQIVND (reference sequence). Trimming took 7 bases from V and 3 from J, leaving 21 bases between them. The CDR3, as DNA: TGTGCCAGTATTCCCCTGGGAGGCGGGGTTCACACTGAAGCTTTCTTT. Translating it yields CASIPLGGGVHTEAFF. The full variable domain, in which reference TRBV19 and TRBJ1-1 provide the parts outside the CDR3, is DGGITQSPKYLFRKEGQNVTLSCEQNLNHDAMYWYRQDPGQGLRLIYYSQIVNDFQKGDIAEGYSVSREKKESFPLTVTSAQKNPTAFYLCASIPLGGGVHTEAFFGQGTRLTVV.

V is TRBV9 and J is TRBJ2-2; 12 nucleotides match TRBD2. This CDR3 has 18 residues. Germline V lookup: CDR1 SGDLS, CDR2 YYNGEE. Trimming took 0 bases from V and 4 from J; bases not matched to a gene: 7. This CDR3 reads CASSVGLAGGPPTGELFF. The CDR3 region has the DNA TGTGCCAGCAGCGTAGGTCTAGCGGGAGGGCCTCCCACCGGGGAGCTGTTTTTT.

This rearrangement joins TRBV2 to TRBJ1-1; no clear D. The CDR3 is 12 residues long. V was pared by 5 bases and J by 3 bases, with 7 bases between. The V gene's germline CDR1 is SNHLY and CDR2 FYNNEI. Written as DNA, the CDR3 is TGTGCCAGCAGTTTACAGTACACTGAAGCTTTCTTT. Encoded protein: CASSLQYTEAFF.

The chain uses TRBV19 and TRBJ2-7; perhaps TRBD2 as D (5 bases). The V gene's germline CDR1 is LNHDA and CDR2 SQIVND (reference sequence). There are 15 residues in the CDR3. The V end lost 0 bases, the J end lost 6 bases, and 15 bases lay between the germline ends. CDR3 loop: CASSIDVWGVGEQYF. The CDR3, as DNA: TGTGCCAGTAGTATAGATGTCTGGGGAGTTGGCGAGCAGTACTTC.

The genes are TRBV18 and TRBJ2-5; 12 bases fit TRBD1. The CDR3 is 16 residues long. Per the germline V gene, CDR1 is KGHSH and CDR2 is LQKENI. Losses at the gene ends were 2 bases for V and 5 bases for J; bases not matched to a gene: 6. DNA for the CDR3: TGTGCCAGCTCACCATATGGGACAGGGGGCAGGGAGACCCAGTACTTC. Protein: CASSPYGTGGRETQYF.

V is TRBV29-1 and J is TRBJ1-1, with D perhaps TRBD1 (5 bases). V was clipped by 4 bases and J by 5 bases, with 17 bases between them. CDR3 length: 14 amino acids. Germline CDR1 SQVTM, CDR2 ANQGSEA. CDR3 sequence: CSVASSGGVTEAFF. For the CDR3, the DNA is TGCAGCGTTGCCTCCTCCGGGGGGGTAACTGAAGCTTTCTTT.

This clone was observed a single time. This chain joins TRBV19 and TRBJ1-1; TRBD1 is a possible D gene (5 bases). The length of the CDR3 is 14 residues. Deletions cut 5 bases from V and 5 bases from J, with 15 bases between. Germline lookup yields CDR1 LNHDA and CDR2 SQIVND (reference sequence). CDR3 in amino acids: CASSPVPGGTEAFF. The CDR3 bases are TGTGCCAGTAGTCCAGTCCCGGGGGGGACTGAAGCTTTCTTT.

The V and J genes are TRBV6-5 and TRBJ1-3; no reliable D call. Germline-derived CDR1 and CDR2 are MNHEY and SVGAGI. V lost 4 bases and J 2 bases, leaving 12 bases between the germline ends. This CDR3 region has 15 residues. The CDR3 bases are TGTGCCAGCAGTTCCCGGGCCCACCCTGGAAACACCATATATTTT. Amino acids: CASSSRAHPGNTIYF.

The chain is built from TRBV5-1 and TRBJ2-1, with D tentatively TRBD2 (6 bases). CDR3 length: 15 amino acids. Germline V gene lookup returns CDR1 SGHRS and CDR2 YFSETQ. V lost 4 bases and J 0 bases, leaving 11 bases between the germline ends. The CDR3 nucleotides read TGCGCCAGCAGCCCGGGAGCGAGCTCCTACAATGAGCAGTTCTTC. Translated, it gives CASSPGASSYNEQFF.

The chain couples TRBV27 to TRBJ1-6, with D possibly matching TRBD1 (6 bases). Germline CDR1 reads MNHEY; CDR2 reads SMNVEV (reference sequence). The CDR3 sequence is 15 residues long. Trimming took 0 bases from V and 6 from J, leaving 9 bases between them. The CDR3 DNA sequence: TGTGCCAGCAGTTTATCGTTGGGGGCTAATTCACCCCTCCACTTT. Protein sequence: CASSLSLGANSPLHF.

This chain joins TRBV19 and TRBJ1-2, with 9 bases fitting TRBD1. The CDR3 loop spans 15 amino acids. Germline V gene data show CDR1 as LNHDA and CDR2 as SQIVND (reference sequence). V lost 5 bases, J lost 7 bases, and 11 bases stayed unmatched. This chain's CDR3 is CASSLGTGMSGGYTF. The CDR3 nucleotides read TGTGCCAGTAGTCTCGGGACAGGGATGTCAGGTGGCTACACCTTC.

This clone rates as medium-sized. V and J are TRBV7-9 and TRBJ2-7; D possibly corresponds to TRBD1 (6 bases). V lost 1 base and J lost 7, with 14 bases in between. This CDR3 is 14 amino acids long. Germline V gene lookup returns CDR1 SEHNR and CDR2 FQNEAQ (reference sequence). CDR3 sequence: CASSLVTGLGEQYF. The CDR3, as DNA: TGTGCCAGCAGCTTAGTTACAGGGCTGGGAGAGCAGTACTTC.

The CDR3 spells CASSPPNLGTGELFF. CDR3 coding DNA: TGCGCCAGCAGCCCACCCAACCTAGGGACCGGGGAGCTGTTTTTT. The V gene is TRBV5-1, the J gene TRBJ2-2; D ambiguous. The CDR3 is 15 amino acids. Germline V CDR1 and CDR2: SGHRS, YFSETQ. V was trimmed by 4 bases and J by 5 bases, leaving 15 bases between them.

The rearrangement joins TRBV7-9 to TRBJ2-3; D perhaps matches TRBD2 (5 bases). From germline, CDR1 is SEHNR and CDR2 FQNEAQ (reference sequence). Trimming left V 5 bases short and J 2 bases short, with 20 bases between. This CDR3 spans 17 amino acids. CDR3 in DNA: TGTGCCAGCAGCCCTCTGTCCGCATCGGGGTACACAGATACGCAGTATTTT. Protein sequence: CASSPLSASGYTDTQYF.

This chain joins TRBV7-9 and TRBJ2-7; the D is unclear. The germline CDR1 and CDR2 sequences are SEHNR and FQNEAQ (reference sequence). The CDR3 spans 16 residues. Trimming stripped 3 bases from V and 2 bases from J, with 17 bases between. The CDR3 coding sequence is TGTGCCAGCAGCTTGGGTGGCGCAGATTATACCTACGAGCAGTACTTC. Translation: CASSLGGADYTYEQYF.

A word on this clone: The junction does not match germline at one end; this may be a read error. The chain couples TRBV7-7 to TRBJ2-1; tentatively, D is TRBD2 (6 bases). The germline V gene encodes CDR1 SSHAT and CDR2 FNYEAQ (reference sequence). This CDR3 region has 15 residues. CDR3 sequence reads: CASSTGLSSYNEQFF. The CDR3 nucleotides read TGTGCTAGCAGCACGGGACTTAGCTCCTACAATGAGCAGTTCTTC.

The V call is TRBV4-2, the J call TRBJ2-7, with TRBD2 identical over 13 bases. The CDR3 totals 16 residues. Looked up from germline, CDR1 is LGHNA and CDR2 is YNFKEQ. V dropped 4 bases and J dropped 0; count of bases not matched to a gene: 3. CDR3 sequence (DNA): TGTGCCAGCAGCCCCCGGACTAGCGGGGGCTCCTACGAGCAGTACTTC. Translated: CASSPRTSGGSYEQYF.

The CDR3 spells CASSSHRGGYGNTIYF. In DNA, the CDR3 is TGTGCCAGTAGTTCCCACAGGGGAGGTTACGGAAACACCATATATTTT. The J gene is TRBJ1-3, the V gene TRBV19, with TRBD1 matching 7 bases. Germline CDR1 and CDR2: LNHDA and SQIVND (reference sequence). V lost 5 bases, J lost 4 bases, and 11 bases stayed unmatched. The CDR3 loop spans 16 amino acids. The whole variable domain, filled in from reference TRBV19 and TRBJ1-3, reads DGGITQSPKYLFRKEGQNVTLSCEQNLNHDAMYWYRQDPGQGLRLIYYSQIVNDFQKGDIAEGYSVSREKKESFPLTVTSAQKNPTAFYLCASSSHRGGYGNTIYFGEGSWLTVV.

The rearrangement joins TRBV5-4 to TRBJ2-3, with 8 bases aligning to TRBD2. The CDR3 sequence is 16 residues long. Unmatched junction bases numbered 7, after V lost 0 bases and J lost 4 bases. The germline V gene encodes CDR1 SGHNT and CDR2 YYREEE (reference sequence). The CDR3 here is CASSLAPSGSADTQYF. Written as DNA, the CDR3 is TGTGCCAGCAGCTTGGCGCCCAGCGGGAGCGCAGATACGCAGTATTTT.

The chain carries TRBV15 and TRBJ1-2; 8 bases are a match to TRBD1. The ends lost 6 bases at V and 6 bases at J; junction bases unmatched: 9. Germline lookup yields CDR1 LNHNV and CDR2 YYDKDF (reference sequence). The CDR3 loop spans 14 amino acids. The CDR3 here is CATSNPDRADGYTF. The DNA of the CDR3 is TGTGCCACCAGTAACCCGGACAGGGCGGATGGCTACACCTTC.

This chain uses TRBV12-3 or TRBV12-4 with TRBJ2-7; TRBD1 aligns across 10 bases. The trim removed 5 bases at V and 9 bases at J, leaving 7 bases unmatched. The CDR3 has 13 residues. The CDR3 DNA is TGTGCCAGCAGTCCGACAGGGGGCGCCGGGCAGTACTTC. This codes for CASSPTGGAGQYF.